This T cell receptor (beta chain) was sequenced in a study of blood T cell repertoires in COVID-19. For the study at large: Samples of COVID-19 (acute and convalescent) were obtained from the United States, Italy and Spain. T cells, B-cell-depleted T cells, or PBMCs supplied cDNA or gDNA.

Study processing details: Cell counts per sample came from amplifying reference gene primers. The repertoire was sequenced with immunoSEQ multiplex PCR; TCRdb's copy has only in-frame clones and lacks some. V and J calls and clone size come straight from that table; D and trimming were deduced from the DNA. This table holds some 62,000 clones, approximately 80% found once. The CDR3 extends over 15 amino acids. The germline gives CDR1 SGHRS, CDR2 YFSETQ. Trimming took 2 bases from V and 6 from J; bases not matched to a gene: 6. The specimen was peripheral blood. The chain employs TRBV5-1 and TRBJ2-7, with 12 bases identical to TRBD2. This clonotype originated in a man between 60 and 75 years old with acute or convalescent COVID-19. The CDR3 here is CASSFSGTSGPEQYF. DNA for the CDR3: TGCGCCAGCAGCTTTTCCGGGACTAGCGGGCCCGAGCAGTACTTC.